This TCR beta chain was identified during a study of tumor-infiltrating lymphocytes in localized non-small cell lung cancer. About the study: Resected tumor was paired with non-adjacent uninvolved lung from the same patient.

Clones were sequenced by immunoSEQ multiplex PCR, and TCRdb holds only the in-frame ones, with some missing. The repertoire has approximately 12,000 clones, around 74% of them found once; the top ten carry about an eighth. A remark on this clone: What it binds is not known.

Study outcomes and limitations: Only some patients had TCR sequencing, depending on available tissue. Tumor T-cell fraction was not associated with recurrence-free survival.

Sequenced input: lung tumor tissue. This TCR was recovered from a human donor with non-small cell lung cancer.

CDR3 coding DNA: TGTGCCATCAGTGAGTCGCGGACGGCTAACTATGGCTACACCTTC. Its protein is CAISESRTANYGYTF. V usage is TRBV10-3 and J usage is TRBJ1-2; D is ambiguous. The length of the CDR3 is 15 residues. V lost 0 bases to trimming and J lost 0 bases, with 8 bases between them. Per germline, CDR1 ENHRY and CDR2 SYGVKD.